What follows are 16 T cell receptor beta chains derived from one specimen sequenced in a study of blood T cells in healthy people across ages. Together with a sample-barcoded 5' primer, a J-beta primer mix was included in a second PCR lasting roughly 6 to 12 cycles. TCRdb reprocessed the 5' RACE reads with MiXCR, giving one entry per CDR3 protein. This table has 780,000 or so distinct CDR3 sequences, approximately 53% appearing once. The sample taken for sequencing was blood. Every receptor here comes from a man older than 75 in good health.

This clonotype has more than one count but fewer than ten. V is TRBV2 and J is TRBJ2-4; possible D gene TRBD2, 5 bases. Germline V CDR1 and CDR2: SNHLY, FYNNEI. Trimming pared 10 bases from V and 0 bases from J, leaving 10 bases between. The CDR3 loop spans 13 amino acids. The CDR3 region is CAITGIAKNIQYF. CDR3 nucleotides: TGTGCCATCACGGGGATAGCCAAAAACATTCAGTACTTC.

The chain combines TRBV10-3 with TRBJ2-1; 7 bases match TRBD1. Germline loops: CDR1 ENHRY, CDR2 SYGVKD. V trimming: 6 bases; J trimming: 7 bases; junction bases outside the gene matches: 6. The CDR3 extends over 13 amino acids. Here the CDR3 reads CAISRTGVNEQFF. The CDR3 DNA reads as TGTGCCATCAGCCGAACAGGGGTGAATGAGCAGTTCTTC.

This clonotype was observed at least ten times. The chain recombines TRBV4-2 with TRBJ2-5, with no clear D. V lost 2 bases, J lost 1 base, and 11 bases lay in between. The CDR3 runs to 15 residues. CDR1 LGHNA and CDR2 YNFKEQ come from the germline V gene. CDR3 loop: CASSQTLQSQETQYF. CDR3 bases: TGTGCCAGCAGCCAAACACTACAGTCCCAAGAGACCCAGTACTTC.

The CDR3 DNA reads as TGTGCCAGCAGAGTTTCCGACGAGCGGGACTCTGGGGCCAACGTCCTGACTTTC. Translating gives CASRVSDERDSGANVLTF. This chain connects TRBV28 to TRBJ2-6; 7 nucleotides align to TRBD2. This CDR3 has 18 amino acids. Losses at the gene ends were 6 bases for V and 0 bases for J; bases not matched to a gene: 11. CDR1 and CDR2 (germline): MDHEN, SYDVKM.

Concerning this clonotype itself: A much larger clonotype is one base distant, so this may be a read error. J is TRBJ1-1 and V is TRBV28; no firm D call. The germline V gene encodes CDR1 MDHEN and CDR2 SYDVKM. The V and J ends lost 7 bases and 0 bases respectively, with 3 bases between them. This CDR3 is 11 amino acids long. The DNA of the CDR3 is TGTGCCAGCATGGTGAACACTGAAGCTTTCTTT. Translated, it gives CASMVNTEAFF.

V is TRBV12-3 or TRBV12-4 and J is TRBJ2-3; TRBD2 matches 8 bases. V dropped 7 bases and J dropped 14; count of bases not matched to a gene: 29. CDR3 length equals 18 residues. The CDR3 loop reads CASTRADREGRRHRYAYF. The CDR3 DNA reads as TGTGCCAGCACCCGGGCAGACCGGGAGGGCCGCCGGCACAGATACGCGTATTTT.

This chain uses TRBV3-1 with TRBJ2-3; D uncertain. Trimming stripped 4 bases from V and 3 bases from J, with 11 bases between. Germline V gene lookup returns CDR1 LGHDT and CDR2 YNNKEL (reference sequence). The CDR3 has 14 amino acids. The CDR3 here is CASSLMFRTDTQYF. The CDR3 coding sequence is TGTGCCAGCAGCCTAATGTTTAGGACAGATACGCAGTATTTT.

Only a few counts were recorded for this clonotype. The chain joins TRBV9 to TRBJ2-7; D may be TRBD1 or TRBD2 (5 bases each). CDR1 is SGDLS, CDR2 YYNGEE, per germline. The CDR3 covers 15 residues. Between the trimmed V and J ends, which lost 3 bases and 9 bases, there was a span of 22 bases. The CDR3 loop reads CASSERGSDGSTQYF. Written as DNA, the CDR3 is TGTGCCAGCAGCGAGAGGGGTAGTGACGGATCGACGCAGTACTTC. The full variable domain, with the rest looked up from reference TRBV9 and TRBJ2-7, is DSGVTQTPKHLITATGQRVTLRCSPRSGDLSVYWYQQSLDQGLQFLIQYYNGEERAKGNILERFSAQQFPDLHSELNLSSLELGDSALYFCASSERGSDGSTQYFGPGTRLTVT.

V usage is TRBV15 and J usage is TRBJ1-4; the D is unclear. Looked up from germline, CDR1 is LNHNV and CDR2 is YYDKDF (reference sequence). This CDR3 region has 15 residues. With 5 bases removed from V and 0 bases from J, the gap between germline ends came to 10 bases. CDR3 region: CATSRTGTTNEKLFF. In DNA form, the CDR3 reads TGTGCCACCAGCCGGACGGGAACAACTAATGAAAAACTGTTTTTT. Full variable domain (missing parts from reference TRBV15 and TRBJ1-4): DAMVIQNPRYQVTQFGKPVTLSCSQTLNHNVMYWYQQKSSQAPKLLFHYYDKDFNNEADTPDNFQSRRPNTSFCFLDIRSPGLGDTAMYLCATSRTGTTNEKLFFGSGTQLSVL.

This clonotype was picked up one time. This chain connects TRBV20-1 to TRBJ2-6, with D possibly matching TRBD2 (5 bases). The germline V gene has CDR1 DFQATT and CDR2 SNEGSKA (reference sequence). Trimming removed 5 bases from V and 0 bases from J, with 11 bases in between. CDR3 size: 15 residues. This CDR3 reads CSAVAGGSGANVLTF. CDR3 DNA: TGCAGTGCTGTGGCAGGAGGCTCTGGGGCCAACGTCCTGACTTTC.

The chain joins TRBV28 to TRBJ1-2, with D hard to call. Germline V gene sequence: CDR1 MDHEN, CDR2 SYDVKM. The CDR3 covers 15 residues. V lost 3 bases and J lost 5, with 16 bases in between. The CDR3 bases are TGTGCCAGCAGTTTTTCCCCGCCTTGGGTTTATGGCTACACCTTC. Translating it yields CASSFSPPWVYGYTF.

The CDR3 loop reads CASSLATVWEQFF. DNA for the CDR3: TGTGCCAGCAGCTTAGCAACCGTATGGGAGCAGTTCTTC. This chain links TRBV7-9 with TRBJ2-1; D uncertain. This CDR3 is 13 amino acids long. V lost 0 bases, J lost 10 bases, and 10 bases lay in between. Germline V gene sequence: CDR1 SEHNR, CDR2 FQNEAQ (reference sequence).

The chain carries TRBV28 and TRBJ2-3; 8 bases align to TRBD2. The CDR3 is 15 residues long. Germline CDR1 MDHEN, CDR2 SYDVKM. Germline trimming cut 10 bases from V and 2 bases from J; bases unmatched to any gene: 11. This CDR3 is CATTSPSGPTDTQYF. The CDR3 DNA is TGTGCCACCACGAGTCCTAGCGGGCCCACAGATACGCAGTATTTT.

V and J are TRBV4-1 and TRBJ2-7; D call uncertain. Trimming shortened V by 4 bases and J by 0 bases, and 10 bases separated the two germline ends. Germline V gives CDR1 MGHRA, CDR2 YSYEKL. The CDR3 is made up of 14 amino acids. CDR3 DNA: TGCGCCAGCAGCCCGGGCTCAGCCTCCTACGAGCAGTACTTC. This sequence encodes CASSPGSASYEQYF.

A note on this clonotype: One end of the junction varies from germline; a read error may be responsible. The V and J genes are TRBV24-1 and TRBJ2-7; D is perhaps TRBD1 or TRBD2 (5 bases each). The CDR3 extends over 14 amino acids. Germline CDR1 reads KGHDR; CDR2 reads SFDVKD. CDR3 amino acids: CATSVERGNYEQYF. Here the CDR3 DNA reads TGTGCCACCAGTGTGGAGAGGGGAAACTACGAGCAGTACTTT.

The rearrangement joins TRBV7-2 to TRBJ1-1; D is ambiguous. Germline assignment: CDR1 SGHTA and CDR2 FQGNSA. Trimming left V 5 bases short and J 6 bases short, with 10 bases between. This CDR3 region has 12 residues. The CDR3 reads CASSRYAAEAFF. The CDR3, as DNA: TGTGCCAGCAGCCGTTACGCCGCTGAAGCTTTCTTT.